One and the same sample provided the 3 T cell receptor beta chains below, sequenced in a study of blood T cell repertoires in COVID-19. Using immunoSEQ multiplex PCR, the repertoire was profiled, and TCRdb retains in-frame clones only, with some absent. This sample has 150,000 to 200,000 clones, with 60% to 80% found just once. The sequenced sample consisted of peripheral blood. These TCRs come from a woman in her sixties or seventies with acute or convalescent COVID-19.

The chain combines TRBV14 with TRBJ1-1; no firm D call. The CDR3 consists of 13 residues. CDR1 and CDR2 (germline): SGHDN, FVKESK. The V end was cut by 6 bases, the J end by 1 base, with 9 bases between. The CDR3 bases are TGTGCCAGCAGACTAGCGGGGAACACTGAAGCTTTCTTT. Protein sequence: CASRLAGNTEAFF.

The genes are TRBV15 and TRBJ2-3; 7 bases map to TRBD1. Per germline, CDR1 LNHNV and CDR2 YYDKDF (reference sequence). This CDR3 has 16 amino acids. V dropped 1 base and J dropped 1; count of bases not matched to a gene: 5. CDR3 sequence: CATSRARGGGTDTQYF. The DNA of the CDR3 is TGTGCCACCAGCAGAGCCCGAGGGGGCGGCACAGATACGCAGTATTTT.

The CDR3 reads CASSLELNTEAFF. The CDR3 DNA is TGCGCCAGCAGCTTGGAGCTTAACACTGAAGCTTTCTTT. This rearrangement joins TRBV5-1 to TRBJ1-1; no definite D call. Trimming left V 0 bases short and J 2 bases short, with 5 bases between. Germline V gene lookup returns CDR1 SGHRS and CDR2 YFSETQ. This CDR3 spans 13 amino acids. Filled out from reference TRBV5-1 and TRBJ1-1, the complete variable domain reads KAGVTQTPRYLIKTRGQQVTLSCSPISGHRSVSWYQQTPGQGLQFLFEYFSETQRNKGNFPGRFSGRQFSNSRSEMNVSTLELGDSALYLCASSLELNTEAFFGQGTRLTVV.